These T cell receptor beta chains were read from a single sample in a study of T cells in localized non-small cell lung cancer. Clones were read by immunoSEQ multiplex PCR, and TCRdb kept only the in-frame ones, dropping some. This sample carries 50,000 to 65,000 clones, roughly 80% of them seen once, and the ten largest clones take around 4.5%. The specimen was PBMCs, collected before any cancer treatment. The source is a woman aged 35 to 70 with stage II lung adenocarcinoma. CDR3s include the opening cysteine and the closing phenylalanine or tryptophan.

j_gene | v_gene | len | CDR3aa
TRBJ2-2 | TRBV6-1 | 15 | CASRRGGTNTGELFF
TRBJ2-5 | TRBV4-3 | 13 | CASSQDYGETQYF
TRBJ1-1 | TRBV18 | 13 | CASSPSRWTEAFF
TRBJ2-3 | TRBV18 | 14 | CASSGRTGTDTQYF
TRBJ2-7 | TRBV7-2 | 13 | CASSLGQGDEQYF
TRBJ1-4 | TRBV25-1 | 14 | CASSPGQGPEKLFF
TRBJ1-3 | TRBV7-3 | 20 | CASRPEPTGKTFPGGNTIYF
TRBJ1-1 | TRBV4-1 | 14 | CASSRTGGNTEAFF
TRBJ1-2 | TRBV6-1 | 14 | CASSSRTGDYGYTF
TRBJ1-1 | TRBV28 | 12 | CASSLETGKAFF
TRBJ1-2 | TRBV2 | 13 | CASSQTGGGGYTF
TRBJ1-4 | TRBV19 | 15 | CASSPRAATNEKLFF
TRBJ2-1 | TRBV4-2 | 16 | CASARIRAGTWNEQFF
TRBJ2-5 | TRBV6-1 | 17 | CASSEGWGTAFGETQYF
TRBJ1-2 | TRBV19 | 15 | CASSKMGDPNYGYTF
TRBJ2-2 | TRBV2 | 14 | CASSHDVGAGELFF
TRBJ1-6 | TRBV6-5 | 16 | CASSYSGGRYNSPLHF
TRBJ2-6 | TRBV4-2 | 18 | CASSLVSGGGAGANVLTF
TRBJ1-3 | TRBV6-5 | 11 | CASSQGNTIYF
TRBJ2-7 | TRBV5-8 | 13 | CASSRDRVYEQYF
TRBJ2-7 | TRBV4-1 | 13 | CASSHEGSYEQYF
TRBJ2-1 | TRBV2 | 14 | CASSEVSSGGAPFF
TRBJ2-1 | TRBV11-1 | 11 | CASSSFGEQFF
TRBJ1-5 | TRBV6-5 | 13 | CAGPDSRLLPQHF
TRBJ2-7 | TRBV7-2 | 12 | CASSLSPYEQYF
TRBJ2-2 | TRBV29-1 | 14 | CSVEAGAYTGELFF
TRBJ1-3 | TRBV9 | 16 | CASNPAPGASGNTIYF
TRBJ1-1 | TRBV29-1 | 12 | CSVLRGGTEAFF
TRBJ1-1 | TRBV7-6 | 14 | CASSYSGLNTEAFF
TRBJ1-3 | TRBV6-5 | 14 | CASSRDGSGNTIYF
TRBJ2-3 | TRBV5-1 | 15 | CASSGAGLYTDTQYF
TRBJ2-3 | TRBV7-9 | 15 | CASSLEEFLTDTQYF
TRBJ1-5 | TRBV5-5 | 13 | CASSLGRNQPQHF
TRBJ1-3 | TRBV6-1 | 15 | CASRGTGGSGNTIYF
TRBJ1-1 | TRBV29-1 | 14 | CSVPSRDSNTEAFF
TRBJ2-1 | TRBV7-9 | 16 | CASSHPPGGRPNEQFF
TRBJ1-6 | TRBV5-6 | 15 | CAAQGAPTYNSPLHF
TRBJ1-1 | TRBV10-3 | 13 | CAISESGNTEAFF
TRBJ2-1 | TRBV6-1 | 16 | CASSETGLAGSYEQFF
TRBJ2-1 | TRBV19 | 14 | CASNGGSNYNEQFF
TRBJ2-2 | TRBV19 | 15 | CASSHQGASTGELFF
TRBJ2-5 | TRBV6-1 | 14 | CASSRTSGGETQYF
TRBJ2-5 | TRBV5-1 | 14 | CASSPEGSQETQYF
TRBJ2-7 | TRBV6-6 | 14 | CASTAGLGSYEQYF
TRBJ1-5 | TRBV5-1 | 13 | CASSLDSNQPQHF